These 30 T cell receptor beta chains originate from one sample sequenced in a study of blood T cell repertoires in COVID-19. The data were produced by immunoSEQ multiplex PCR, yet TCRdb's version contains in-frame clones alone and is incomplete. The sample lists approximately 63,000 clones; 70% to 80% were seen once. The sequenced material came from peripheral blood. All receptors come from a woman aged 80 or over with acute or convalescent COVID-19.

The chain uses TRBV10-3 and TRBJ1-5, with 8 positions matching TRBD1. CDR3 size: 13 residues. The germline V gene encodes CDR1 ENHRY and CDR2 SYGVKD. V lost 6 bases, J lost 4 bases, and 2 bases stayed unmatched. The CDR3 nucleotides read TGTGCCATCAGAGACAGGGGTAATCAGCCCCAGCATTTT. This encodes CAIRDRGNQPQHF.

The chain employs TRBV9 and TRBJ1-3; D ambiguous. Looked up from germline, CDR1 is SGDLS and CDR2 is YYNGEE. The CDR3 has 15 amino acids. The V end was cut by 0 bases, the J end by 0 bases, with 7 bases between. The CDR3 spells CASSVDSYSGNTIYF. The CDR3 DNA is TGTGCCAGCAGCGTAGACAGCTACTCTGGAAACACCATATATTTT.

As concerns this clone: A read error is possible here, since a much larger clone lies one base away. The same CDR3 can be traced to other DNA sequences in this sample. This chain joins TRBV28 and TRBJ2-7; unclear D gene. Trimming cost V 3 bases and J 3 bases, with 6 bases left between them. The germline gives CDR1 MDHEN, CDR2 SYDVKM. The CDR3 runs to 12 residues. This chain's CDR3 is CASSFQNYEQYF. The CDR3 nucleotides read TGTGCCAGCAGTTTTCAAAACTACGAGCAGTACTTC.

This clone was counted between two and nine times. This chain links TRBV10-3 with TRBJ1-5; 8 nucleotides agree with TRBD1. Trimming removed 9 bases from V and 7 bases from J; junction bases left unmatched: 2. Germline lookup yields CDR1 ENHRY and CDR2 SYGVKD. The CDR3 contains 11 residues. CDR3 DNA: TGTGCCATTGGGACAGGCCAGCCCCAGCATTTT. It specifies CAIGTGQPQHF.

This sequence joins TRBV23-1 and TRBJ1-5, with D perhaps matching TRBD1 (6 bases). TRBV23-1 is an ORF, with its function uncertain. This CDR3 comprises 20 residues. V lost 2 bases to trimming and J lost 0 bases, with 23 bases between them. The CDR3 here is CASSQPLTQGSHSSNQPQHF. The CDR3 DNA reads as TGCGCCAGCAGTCAACCACTTACCCAGGGGTCCCACAGTAGCAATCAGCCCCAGCATTTT.

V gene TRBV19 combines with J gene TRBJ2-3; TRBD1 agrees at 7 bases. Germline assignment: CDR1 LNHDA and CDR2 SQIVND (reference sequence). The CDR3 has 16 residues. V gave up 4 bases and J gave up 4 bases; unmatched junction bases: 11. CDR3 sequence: CASSKVGRGTADTQYF. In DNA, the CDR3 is TGTGCCAGTAGTAAAGTAGGCAGGGGGACAGCAGATACGCAGTATTTT.

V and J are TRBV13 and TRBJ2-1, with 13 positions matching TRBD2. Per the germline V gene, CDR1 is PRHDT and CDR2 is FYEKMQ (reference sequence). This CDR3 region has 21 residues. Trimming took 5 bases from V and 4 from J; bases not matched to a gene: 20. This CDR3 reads CASSGRLAGGPPAYQYNEQFF. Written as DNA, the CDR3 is TGTGCCAGCAGCGGCCGACTAGCGGGAGGCCCCCCCGCCTATCAATACAATGAGCAGTTCTTC.

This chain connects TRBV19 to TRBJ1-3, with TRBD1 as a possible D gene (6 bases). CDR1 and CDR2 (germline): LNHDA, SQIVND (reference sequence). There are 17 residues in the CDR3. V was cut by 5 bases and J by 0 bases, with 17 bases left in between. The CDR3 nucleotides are TGTGCCAGTAGTGATCACGGGACAAGACTCTCTGGAAACACCATATATTTT. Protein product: CASSDHGTRLSGNTIYF.

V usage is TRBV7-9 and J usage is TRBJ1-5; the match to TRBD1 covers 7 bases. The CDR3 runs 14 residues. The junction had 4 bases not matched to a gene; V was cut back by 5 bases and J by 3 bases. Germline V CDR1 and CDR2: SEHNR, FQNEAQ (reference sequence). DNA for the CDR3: TGTGCCAGCAGCCTGGGGACAGCCAATCAGCCCCAGCATTTT. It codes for CASSLGTANQPQHF.

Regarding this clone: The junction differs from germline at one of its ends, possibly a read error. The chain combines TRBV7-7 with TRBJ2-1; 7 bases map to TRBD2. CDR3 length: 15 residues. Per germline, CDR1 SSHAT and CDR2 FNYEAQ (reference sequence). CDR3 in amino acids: CASSGGSSTYNEQFF. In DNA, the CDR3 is TGTGCTAGCAGCGGCGGGAGTAGTACCTACAATGAGCAGTTCTTC.

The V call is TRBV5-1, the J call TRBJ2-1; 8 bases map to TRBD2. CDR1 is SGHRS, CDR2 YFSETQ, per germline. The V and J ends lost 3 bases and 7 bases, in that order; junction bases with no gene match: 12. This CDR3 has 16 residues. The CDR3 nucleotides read TGCGCCAGCAGCTCGACTTCCAGCGGGAGTGGTAATGAGCAGTTCTTC. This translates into CASSSTSSGSGNEQFF. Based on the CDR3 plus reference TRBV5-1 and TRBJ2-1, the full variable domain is KAGVTQTPRYLIKTRGQQVTLSCSPISGHRSVSWYQQTPGQGLQFLFEYFSETQRNKGNFPGRFSGRQFSNSRSEMNVSTLELGDSALYLCASSSTSSGSGNEQFFGPGTRLTVL.

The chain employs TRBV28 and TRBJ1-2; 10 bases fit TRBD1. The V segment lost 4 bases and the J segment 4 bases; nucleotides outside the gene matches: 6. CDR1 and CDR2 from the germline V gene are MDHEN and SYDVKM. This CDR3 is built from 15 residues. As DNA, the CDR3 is TGTGCCAGCAGTTCGGGACAGGGGCACGTCTATGGCTACACCTTC. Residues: CASSSGQGHVYGYTF.

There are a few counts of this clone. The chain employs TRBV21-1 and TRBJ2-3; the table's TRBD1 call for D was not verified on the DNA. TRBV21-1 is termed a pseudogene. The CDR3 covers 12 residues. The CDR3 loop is CASRQRRDTQYF. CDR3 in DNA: TGTGCCAGCCGACAGAGAAGGGATACGCAGTATTTT.

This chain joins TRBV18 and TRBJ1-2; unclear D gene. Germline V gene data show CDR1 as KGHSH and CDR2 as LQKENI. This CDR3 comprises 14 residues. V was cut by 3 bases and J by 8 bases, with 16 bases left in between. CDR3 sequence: CASSPTVGAEGYTF. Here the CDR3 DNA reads TGTGCCAGCTCACCTACGGTGGGAGCGGAAGGCTACACCTTC.

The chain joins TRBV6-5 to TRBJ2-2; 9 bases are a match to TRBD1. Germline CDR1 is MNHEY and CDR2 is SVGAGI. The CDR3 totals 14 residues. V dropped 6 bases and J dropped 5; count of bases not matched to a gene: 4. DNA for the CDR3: TGTGCCAGCAGCTGGACAGGGGCAACCGGGGAGCTGTTTTTT. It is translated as CASSWTGATGELFF.

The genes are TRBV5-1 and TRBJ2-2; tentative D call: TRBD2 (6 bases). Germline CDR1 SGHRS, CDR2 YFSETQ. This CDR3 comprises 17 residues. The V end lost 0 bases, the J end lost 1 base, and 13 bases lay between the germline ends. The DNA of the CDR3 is TGCGCCAGCAGCTTGGGGACTACTCTCCAGAACACCGGGGAGCTGTTTTTT. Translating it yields CASSLGTTLQNTGELFF.

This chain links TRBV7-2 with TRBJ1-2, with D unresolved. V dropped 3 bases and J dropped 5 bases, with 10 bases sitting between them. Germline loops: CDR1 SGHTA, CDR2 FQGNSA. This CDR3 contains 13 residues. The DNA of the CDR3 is TGTGCCAGCAGCTTGGACGGGGTTTATGGCTACACCTTC. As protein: CASSLDGVYGYTF. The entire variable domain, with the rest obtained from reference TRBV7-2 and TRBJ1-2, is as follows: GAGVSQSPSNKVTEKGKDVELRCDPISGHTALYWYRQSLGQGLEFLIYFQGNSAPDKSGLPSDRFSAERTGGSVSTLTIQRTQQEDSAVYLCASSLDGVYGYTFGSGTRLTVV.

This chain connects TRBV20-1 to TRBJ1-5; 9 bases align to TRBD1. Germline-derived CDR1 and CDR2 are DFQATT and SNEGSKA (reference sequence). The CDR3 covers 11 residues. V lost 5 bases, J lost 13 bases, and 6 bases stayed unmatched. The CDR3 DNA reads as TGCAGTGCTCGCCGACAGGGGGTGCAGCATTTT. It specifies CSARRQGVQHF.

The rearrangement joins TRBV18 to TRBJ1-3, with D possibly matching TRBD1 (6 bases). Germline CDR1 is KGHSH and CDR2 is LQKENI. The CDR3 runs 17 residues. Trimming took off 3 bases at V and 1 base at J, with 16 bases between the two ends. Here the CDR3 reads CASSPYDRFGSGNTIYF. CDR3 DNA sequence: TGTGCCAGCTCACCGTACGACAGGTTCGGGTCTGGAAACACCATATATTTT. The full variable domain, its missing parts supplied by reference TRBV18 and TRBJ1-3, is NAGVMQNPRHLVRRRGQEARLRCSPMKGHSHVYWYRQLPEEGLKFMVYLQKENIIDESGMPKERFSAEFPKEGPSILRIQQVVRGDSAAYFCASSPYDRFGSGNTIYFGEGSWLTVV.

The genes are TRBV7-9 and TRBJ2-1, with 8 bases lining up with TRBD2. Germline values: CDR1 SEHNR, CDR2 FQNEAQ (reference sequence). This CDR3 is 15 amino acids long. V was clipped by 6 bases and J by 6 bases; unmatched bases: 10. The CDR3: CASSPPGLGINEQFF. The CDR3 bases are TGTGCCAGCAGTCCACCGGGACTAGGTATCAATGAGCAGTTCTTC.

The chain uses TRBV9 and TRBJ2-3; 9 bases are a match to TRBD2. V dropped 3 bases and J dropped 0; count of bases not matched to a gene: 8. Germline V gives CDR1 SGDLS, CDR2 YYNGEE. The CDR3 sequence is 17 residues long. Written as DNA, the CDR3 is TGTGCCAGCAGCGCGCGGGAGGGCCACCTAAGCACAGATACGCAGTATTTT. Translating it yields CASSAREGHLSTDTQYF. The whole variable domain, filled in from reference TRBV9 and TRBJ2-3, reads DSGVTQTPKHLITATGQRVTLRCSPRSGDLSVYWYQQSLDQGLQFLIQYYNGEERAKGNILERFSAQQFPDLHSELNLSSLELGDSALYFCASSAREGHLSTDTQYFGPGTRLTVL.

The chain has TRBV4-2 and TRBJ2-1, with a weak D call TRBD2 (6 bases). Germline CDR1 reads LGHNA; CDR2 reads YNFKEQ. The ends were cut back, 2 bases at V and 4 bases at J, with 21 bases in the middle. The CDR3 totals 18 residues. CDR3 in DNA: TGTGCCAGCAGCCAACTCCCCCCCCAAGCGGAGGGATACAATGAGCAGTTCTTC. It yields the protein CASSQLPPQAEGYNEQFF.

The CDR3 loop reads CASSPGLAGGWVNEQFF. In DNA, the CDR3 is TGTGCCAGCAGCCCGGGACTAGCGGGAGGTTGGGTCAATGAGCAGTTCTTC. The chain carries TRBV3-1 (or the pseudogene TRBV3-2) and TRBJ2-1, with 15 positions matching TRBD2. Trimming cost V 4 bases and J 6 bases; bases outside gene matches: 7. The germline V gene has CDR1 LGHDT and CDR2 YNNKEL (reference sequence). This CDR3 region has 17 residues.

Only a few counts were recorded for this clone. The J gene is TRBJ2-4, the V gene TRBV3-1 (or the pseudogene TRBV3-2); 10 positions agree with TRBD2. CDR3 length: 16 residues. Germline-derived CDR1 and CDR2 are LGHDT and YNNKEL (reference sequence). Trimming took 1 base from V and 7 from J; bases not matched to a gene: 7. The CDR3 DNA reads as TGTGCCAGCAGCCAAGGGCTAGCGGGAGTTGGGAACATTCAGTACTTC. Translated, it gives CASSQGLAGVGNIQYF.

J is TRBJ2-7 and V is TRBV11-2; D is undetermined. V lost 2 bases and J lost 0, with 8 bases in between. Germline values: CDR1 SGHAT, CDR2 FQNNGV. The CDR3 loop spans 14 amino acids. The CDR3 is CASSLTSDSYEQYF. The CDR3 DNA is TGTGCCAGCAGCTTAACATCAGACTCCTACGAGCAGTACTTC.

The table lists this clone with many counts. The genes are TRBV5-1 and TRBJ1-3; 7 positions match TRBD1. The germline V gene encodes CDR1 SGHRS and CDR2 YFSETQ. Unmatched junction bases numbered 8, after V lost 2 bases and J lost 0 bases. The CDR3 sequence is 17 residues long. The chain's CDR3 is CASSLRTGGTSGNTIYF. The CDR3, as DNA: TGCGCCAGCAGCTTACGGACAGGCGGGACCTCTGGAAACACCATATATTTT.

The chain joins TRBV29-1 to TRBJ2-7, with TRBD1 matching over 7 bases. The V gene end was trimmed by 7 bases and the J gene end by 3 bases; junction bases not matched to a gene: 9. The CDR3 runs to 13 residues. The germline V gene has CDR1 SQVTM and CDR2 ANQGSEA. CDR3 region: CSGSSGTVYEQYF. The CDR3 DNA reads TGCAGCGGATCGTCCGGGACAGTCTACGAGCAGTACTTC.

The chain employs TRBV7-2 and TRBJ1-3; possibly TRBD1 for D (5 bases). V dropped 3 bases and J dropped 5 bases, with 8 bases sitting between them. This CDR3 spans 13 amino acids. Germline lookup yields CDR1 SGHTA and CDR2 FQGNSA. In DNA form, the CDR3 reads TGTGCCAGCAGCTTGGACATACGAAACACCATATATTTT. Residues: CASSLDIRNTIYF.

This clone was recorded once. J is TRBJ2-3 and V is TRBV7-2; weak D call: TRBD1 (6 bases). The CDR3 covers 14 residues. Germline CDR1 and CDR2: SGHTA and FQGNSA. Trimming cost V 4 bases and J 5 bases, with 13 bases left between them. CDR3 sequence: CASSSQGIGDTQYF. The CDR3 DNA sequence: TGTGCCAGCAGCTCACAGGGTATTGGAGATACGCAGTATTTT.

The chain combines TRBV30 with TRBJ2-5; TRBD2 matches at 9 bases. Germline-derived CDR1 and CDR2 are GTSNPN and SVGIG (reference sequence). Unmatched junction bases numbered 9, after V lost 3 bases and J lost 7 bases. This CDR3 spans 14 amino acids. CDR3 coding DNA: TGTGCCTGGAGCCTGACTAGCGGTTGGGGGACCCAGTACTTC. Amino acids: CAWSLTSGWGTQYF. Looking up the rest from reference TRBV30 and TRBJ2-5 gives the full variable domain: SQTIHQWPATLVQPVGSPLSLECTVEGTSNPNLYWYRQAAGRGLQLLFYSVGIGQISSEVPQNLSASRPQDRQFILSSKKLLLSDSGFYLCAWSLTSGWGTQYFGPGTRLLVL.